Listed here is a single T cell receptor (beta chain). Its specificity is not known. TCRdb called the reads again in MiXCR, with one record for every CDR3 protein. The sample lists fewer than 130,000 distinct CDR3 sequences; roughly 41% were seen once. These data come from a study of T cell repertoires in cytomegalovirus infection. General study results and limits: HLA-C-restricted TCR beta clonotypes specific for CMV led the ex vivo response. Adding up the frequency of public TCR beta families identified people who carried CMV plus the relevant HLA.

This specimen consisted of CD8+ T cells from cultured PBMCs, obtained from culture after CMV antigen stimulation. The receptor comes from a human donor in good health (CMV status not recorded). Some clones in this sample may be carry-over from other donors' samples.

The CDR3 is CASRNYEQYF. The CDR3 DNA sequence: TGTGCCAGCAGGAACTACGAGCAGTACTTC. V gene TRBV2 combines with J gene TRBJ2-7, with D hard to call. CDR1 is SNHLY and CDR2 is FYNNEI in the germline V gene. The germline V and J ends were trimmed by 6 bases and 3 bases, with 3 bases remaining between them. The CDR3 spans 10 residues.